Listed here are 18 T cell receptor beta chains from one sample, sequenced in a study of cytomegalovirus exposure and HLA in healthy donors. Vbeta (60) and Jbeta (13) primers were used in the PCR. The table came from immunoSEQ multiplex PCR; TCRdb's copy has only in-frame clones and leaves some out. Of roughly 160,000 clones listed, approximately 80% are singletons. The sequenced material came from PBMCs. The receptor set was obtained from a man between 35 and 55 years old in good health and CMV-seronegative.

This chain connects TRBV29-1 to TRBJ1-1; unclear D gene. CDR1 is SQVTM, CDR2 ANQGSEA, per germline. CDR3 length: 13 amino acids. Between the trimmed V and J ends, which lost 7 bases and 4 bases, there was a span of 16 bases. CDR3 nucleotides: TGCAGCGCCCTCGGGATTAGTACCACTGAAGCTTTCTTT. It codes for CSALGISTTEAFF.

The rearrangement joins TRBV28 to TRBJ1-5; unclear D gene. Germline V gives CDR1 MDHEN, CDR2 SYDVKM. Trimming took off 3 bases at V and 1 base at J, with 13 bases between the two ends. This CDR3 spans 16 amino acids. The CDR3 protein is CASSFGGRGSNQPQHF. The CDR3 DNA is TGTGCCAGCAGTTTTGGAGGACGGGGAAGCAATCAGCCCCAGCATTTT.

This sequence joins TRBV6-4 and TRBJ2-5; D might be TRBD1 (5 bases). V shed 6 bases and J shed 4 bases, with 12 bases lying between them. The length of the CDR3 is 13 residues. Germline CDR1 and CDR2: MRHNA and SNTAGT. The CDR3 bases are TGTGCCAGCAGCCTAAATACAGGAGAGACCCAGTACTTC. Translated: CASSLNTGETQYF.

The chain has TRBV4-2 and TRBJ2-5; 12 positions match TRBD1. The CDR3 covers 17 residues. The V gene's germline CDR1 is LGHNA and CDR2 YNFKEQ. After removal of 4 bases from V and 4 bases from J, the junction contained 10 bases not matched to a gene. This CDR3 reads CASSLGGQGARGETQYF. The CDR3, as DNA: TGTGCCAGCAGCCTCGGGGGACAGGGGGCCAGAGGAGAGACCCAGTACTTC.

This chain connects TRBV19 to TRBJ2-1; perhaps TRBD1 as D (6 bases). Germline CDR1 and CDR2: LNHDA and SQIVND (reference sequence). Deletions cut 2 bases from V and 7 bases from J, with 15 bases between. This CDR3 is 15 amino acids long. CDR3 bases: TGTGCCAGTAGTATACCTTCCAGGGGTTTGAATGAGCAGTTCTTC. This encodes CASSIPSRGLNEQFF.

CDR3 protein: CASSLGRLAGGNEQFF. CDR3 coding DNA: TGTGCCAGCAGCTTAGGTAGACTAGCGGGGGGGAATGAGCAGTTCTTC. The chain links TRBV7-2 to TRBJ2-1; 14 nucleotides align to TRBD2. V dropped 1 base and J dropped 7; count of bases not matched to a gene: 3. The CDR3 loop spans 16 amino acids. Per germline, CDR1 SGHTA and CDR2 FQGNSA.

This clone occurred a few times. The DNA of the CDR3 is TGTGCCAGCAGCCCCCTCTCGGCCGGGGAATCACCCCTCCACTTT. It yields the protein CASSPLSAGESPLHF. The chain joins TRBV11-1 to TRBJ1-6, with D unclear. V was trimmed by 5 bases and J by 10 bases, leaving 18 bases between them. Germline V lookup: CDR1 SGHAT, CDR2 FQDESV (reference sequence). This CDR3 has 15 amino acids.

This chain's CDR3 is CASSQNVGDSSYNEQFF. In DNA, the CDR3 is TGTGCCAGCAGCCAGAATGTGGGGGACAGTTCCTACAATGAGCAGTTCTTC. This sequence joins TRBV9 and TRBJ2-1; 7 bases map to TRBD1. Germline V gives CDR1 SGDLS, CDR2 YYNGEE. V trimming: 4 bases; J trimming: 1 base; junction bases outside the gene matches: 11. The CDR3 sequence is 17 residues long.

J is TRBJ1-1 and V is TRBV5-1; 8 bases align to TRBD1. The CDR3 sequence is 14 residues long. Germline V gives CDR1 SGHRS, CDR2 YFSETQ. V was pared by 5 bases and J by 1 base, with 4 bases of the junction left unmatched. DNA for the CDR3: TGCGCCAGCAGGGAAGGGACAGGGAACACTGAAGCTTTCTTT. Amino acids: CASREGTGNTEAFF.

V usage is TRBV27 and J usage is TRBJ1-6; D gene uncertain. The CDR3 is 14 residues long. V shed 2 bases and J shed 6 bases, with 8 bases lying between them. Germline CDR1 and CDR2: MNHEY and SMNVEV (reference sequence). This chain's CDR3 is CASSLPGSNSPLHF. The CDR3 DNA follows: TGTGCCAGCAGTTTACCGGGTTCTAATTCACCCCTCCACTTT.

The chain couples TRBV14 to TRBJ2-3; no firm D call. Germline lookup yields CDR1 SGHDN and CDR2 FVKESK. This CDR3 is built from 13 residues. The V and J ends lost 2 bases and 4 bases respectively, with 7 bases between them. The CDR3 here is CASSQLSADTQYF. CDR3 sequence (DNA): TGTGCCAGCAGCCAACTCAGTGCAGATACGCAGTATTTT.

The chain couples TRBV5-5 to TRBJ1-4, with 7 nucleotides matching TRBD1. The germline V gene encodes CDR1 SGHKS and CDR2 YYEKEE (reference sequence). V trimming: 0 bases; J trimming: 5 bases; junction bases outside the gene matches: 4. The length of the CDR3 is 15 residues. This CDR3 reads CASSLAGTANEKLFF. The DNA for the CDR3 is TGTGCCAGCAGCTTGGCCGGGACAGCGAATGAAAAACTGTTTTTT.

The chain carries TRBV7-2 and TRBJ1-5; TRBD1 might be the D (6 bases). This CDR3 spans 14 amino acids. V was pared by 5 bases and J by 6 bases, with 14 bases between. Germline assignment: CDR1 SGHTA and CDR2 FQGNSA. The CDR3 loop is CASSPGVVSQPQHF. The CDR3 DNA reads TGTGCCAGCAGCCCAGGGGTTGTTTCTCAGCCCCAGCATTTT.

The chain combines TRBV14 with TRBJ1-3; no reliable D call. Trimming removed 1 base at V and 9 bases at J, with 16 bases between. The CDR3 contains 15 residues. The germline CDR1 and CDR2 sequences are SGHDN and FVKESK. The CDR3 bases are TGTGCCAGCAGCCAAGCGGAGGGATACGGCGGCACCATATATTTT. This translates into CASSQAEGYGGTIYF.

A note on this clone: At the DNA level, this CDR3 is encoded by other sequences in the same sample as well. This sequence joins TRBV7-9 and TRBJ2-1, with 10 bases lining up with TRBD2. Per germline, CDR1 SEHNR and CDR2 FQNEAQ (reference sequence). The CDR3 is 15 amino acids. With V trimmed by 3 bases and J by 6 bases, 5 bases remained unmatched. As DNA, the CDR3 is TGTGCCAGCAGCTTGTTAGCGGGGGGACTCAATGAGCAGTTCTTC. It is translated as CASSLLAGGLNEQFF.

The chain recombines TRBV9 with TRBJ1-2, with 9 bases identical to TRBD1. V gave up 1 base and J gave up 7 bases; unmatched junction bases: 5. Looked up from germline, CDR1 is SGDLS and CDR2 is YYNGEE. This CDR3 is 14 amino acids long. CDR3 loop: CASSVLQGAGGYTF. CDR3 DNA: TGTGCCAGCAGCGTATTACAGGGGGCCGGTGGCTACACCTTC.

The J gene is TRBJ2-3, the V gene TRBV28; TRBD2 might be the D (6 bases). Trimming took 5 bases from V and 5 from J, leaving 11 bases between them. This CDR3 is 13 amino acids long. In germline, CDR1 is MDHEN, CDR2 SYDVKM. This CDR3 is CASSGGLLDTQYF. CDR3 nucleotide sequence: TGTGCCAGCAGTGGAGGGTTGTTAGATACGCAGTATTTT.

V is TRBV11-2 and J is TRBJ2-3; 8 positions agree with TRBD1. From germline, CDR1 is SGHAT and CDR2 FQNNGV. Losses at the gene ends were 5 bases for V and 1 base for J; bases not matched to a gene: 5. This CDR3 region has 15 residues. CDR3: CASSPGGRGTDTQYF. In nucleotides, the CDR3 is TGTGCCAGCAGCCCAGGGGGCCGGGGCACAGATACGCAGTATTTT.